Below are 23 T cell receptor beta chains sequenced from a single sample in a study of response to subunit inactivated influenza vaccine. A single record per CDR3 protein comes from TCRdb applying MiXCR to the RT-PCR reads. Among roughly 700,000 distinct CDR3 sequences, approximately 15% were seen once, and the ten largest hold around 7.3%. Sequenced material: PBMCs from blood, taken about 14 days before vaccination. These receptors were collected from a man aged 50 or older who received an inactivated influenza vaccine.

V and J are TRBV28 and TRBJ1-4; D might be TRBD1 (5 bases). CDR3 length: 12 amino acids. The V end was cut by 9 bases, the J end by 8 bases, with 13 bases between. CDR1 and CDR2 from the germline V gene are MDHEN and SYDVKM. CDR3 sequence: CASRTSAEKLFF. The CDR3 DNA is TGTGCCAGTCGGACATCGGCGGAAAAACTGTTTTTT. The full variable domain, completed using reference TRBV28 and TRBJ1-4, is DVKVTQSSRYLVKRTGEKVFLECVQDMDHENMFWYRQDPGLGLRLIYFSYDVKMKEKGDIPEGYSVSREKKERFSLILESASTNQTSMYLCASRTSAEKLFFGSGTQLSVL.

The rearrangement links TRBV7-2 to TRBJ2-3; TRBD1 might be the D (7 bases). Between the trimmed V and J ends, which lost 5 bases and 5 bases, there was a span of 14 bases. From germline, CDR1 is SGHTA and CDR2 FQGNSA. The CDR3 extends over 14 amino acids. CDR3 in amino acids: CASSPGGGRDTQYF. The CDR3 nucleotides read TGTGCCAGCAGCCCCGGAGGGGGCAGAGATACGCAGTATTTT.

The chain carries TRBV29-1 and TRBJ2-5, with D uncertain. The CDR3 has 14 residues. Germline assignment: CDR1 SQVTM and CDR2 ANQGSEA. V lost 7 bases and J 1 base, leaving 16 bases between the germline ends. The CDR3 loop reads CSGVETAFQETQYF. The CDR3 DNA reads TGCAGCGGGGTGGAGACGGCGTTCCAAGAGACCCAGTACTTC.

The chain is built from TRBV5-1 and TRBJ1-5; D not resolved. The CDR3 spans 15 residues. V was shortened by 0 bases and J by 3 bases, with 10 bases between the two germline ends. In germline, CDR1 is SGHRS, CDR2 YFSETQ. CDR3 loop: CASSLEAGYNQPQHF. The CDR3, as DNA: TGCGCCAGCAGCTTGGAGGCGGGGTACAATCAGCCCCAGCATTTT.

The chain couples TRBV7-2 to TRBJ2-5, with D tentatively TRBD2 (7 bases). The V end was cut by 4 bases, the J end by 5 bases, with 20 bases between. The CDR3 is 16 residues long. Germline values: CDR1 SGHTA, CDR2 FQGNSA. Written as DNA, the CDR3 is TGTGCCAGCAGCTCCAGGACGGGGGGCTGGGGGGAGACCCAGTACTTC. Encoded protein: CASSSRTGGWGETQYF.

The chain links TRBV12-3 or TRBV12-4 to TRBJ2-5, with D unclear. The CDR3 runs 14 residues. Trimming removed 1 base from V and 4 bases from J, with 10 bases in between. For the CDR3, the DNA is TGTGCCAGCAGTTTAGGTAATCTGCGAGAGACCCAGTACTTC. Translating gives CASSLGNLRETQYF.

The chain carries TRBV24-1 and TRBJ1-5; a possible D gene is TRBD1 (5 bases). The CDR3 runs 14 residues. The germline V and J ends were trimmed by 5 bases and 3 bases, with 10 bases remaining between them. Germline V gene data show CDR1 as KGHDR and CDR2 as SFDVKD. The CDR3 protein is CATSARGYNQPQHF. CDR3 bases: TGTGCCACCAGTGCAAGGGGATACAATCAGCCCCAGCATTTT.

This clonotype appeared once. This chain uses TRBV7-9 with TRBJ2-3; 10 bases map to TRBD2. The CDR3 runs 15 residues. Looked up from germline, CDR1 is SEHNR and CDR2 is FQNEAQ (reference sequence). J lost 2 bases, V lost 5 bases, and 4 bases had no gene match. CDR3 sequence: CASSPGTSATDTQYF. Here the CDR3 DNA reads TGTGCCAGCAGCCCCGGGACTAGCGCCACAGATACGCAGTATTTT.

This clonotype was detected ten times or more. The rearrangement links TRBV20-1 to TRBJ2-4; 8 bases line up with TRBD2. The CDR3 consists of 17 residues. J was trimmed by 8 bases and V by 3 bases; bases with no gene match: 18. Germline CDR1 and CDR2: DFQATT and SNEGSKA (reference sequence). The CDR3 protein is CSARKSLLAVIADIQYF. Here the CDR3 DNA reads TGCAGTGCTAGGAAAAGTTTACTAGCGGTAATTGCGGACATTCAGTACTTC.

This clonotype turned up a few times. This rearrangement joins TRBV6-1 to TRBJ2-7; possibly TRBD1 for D (7 bases). There are 14 residues in the CDR3. From germline, CDR1 is MNHNS and CDR2 SASEGT. The V end was cut by 6 bases, the J end by 2 bases, with 14 bases between. The CDR3 DNA reads TGTGCCAGCAGATCGGAGGGGGCGACCTACGAGCAGTACTTC. The encoded protein is CASRSEGATYEQYF.

There are a few counts of this clonotype. CDR3 nucleotides: TGTGCCAGCAGTTACTCGATTCTGATGAGTACTGGGGCCAACGTCCTGACTTTC. Protein sequence: CASSYSILMSTGANVLTF. The V and J genes are TRBV6-5 and TRBJ2-6; D gene ambiguous. The V end was cut by 0 bases, the J end by 2 bases, with 14 bases between. Looked up from germline, CDR1 is MNHEY and CDR2 is SVGAGI. The CDR3 runs 18 residues.

The V and J genes are TRBV29-1 and TRBJ2-2; 12 nucleotides agree with TRBD2. CDR3 size: 18 residues. Germline CDR1 and CDR2: SQVTM and ANQGSEA. J gave up 0 bases and V 6 bases, and 11 bases lay outside the gene matches. The CDR3 spells CSVRPALAGGANTGELFF. As DNA, the CDR3 is TGCAGCGTCCGGCCCGCACTAGCGGGAGGAGCGAACACCGGGGAGCTGTTTTTT.

This sequence joins TRBV14 and TRBJ1-2, with D hard to call. Trimming shortened V by 6 bases and J by 5 bases, and 19 bases separated the two germline ends. CDR3 length: 15 amino acids. Germline CDR1 SGHDN, CDR2 FVKESK. The CDR3 nucleotides are TGTGCCAGCAGGACCTTTCGCCGCGGAAGGTATGGCTACACCTTC. Its protein product is CASRTFRRGRYGYTF.

This clonotype was counted once. The V and J genes are TRBV3-1 and TRBJ2-2; the D gene could be TRBD1 or TRBD2 (5 bases each). The CDR3 spans 16 residues. V gave up 0 bases and J gave up 7 bases, with 15 bases separating them. Germline CDR1 LGHDT, CDR2 YNNKEL (reference sequence). DNA for the CDR3: TGTGCCAGCAGCCAAGATACGGGGCGATGGATCGGGGAGCTGTTTTTT. This translates into CASSQDTGRWIGELFF.

This clonotype was found a few times. This chain uses TRBV2 with TRBJ2-5; D possibly corresponds to TRBD2 (6 bases). The CDR3 covers 15 residues. Trimming took off 8 bases at V and 6 bases at J, with 22 bases between the two ends. The germline V gene has CDR1 SNHLY and CDR2 FYNNEI. CDR3 sequence (DNA): TGTGCCAGCGGGGAATATAGCGGTCGCGGGAAGACCCAGTACTTC. It yields the protein CASGEYSGRGKTQYF.

The rearrangement links TRBV7-2 to TRBJ1-1; D is unclear. Germline V lookup: CDR1 SGHTA, CDR2 FQGNSA. The V end lost 5 bases, the J end lost 5 bases, and 15 bases lay between the germline ends. The CDR3 consists of 14 residues. CDR3 coding DNA: TGTGCCAGCAGCCTAAATACGGCGGGGACTGAAGCTTTCTTT. Translating it yields CASSLNTAGTEAFF.

The V gene is TRBV5-5, the J gene TRBJ2-7, with 8 bases identical to TRBD1. Germline values: CDR1 SGHKS, CDR2 YYEKEE (reference sequence). Germline trimming cut 5 bases from V and 3 bases from J; bases unmatched to any gene: 13. The CDR3 has 16 residues. CDR3 loop: CASRYSGTGVYYEQYF. In DNA form, the CDR3 reads TGTGCCAGCAGGTACTCCGGGACAGGAGTATACTACGAGCAGTACTTC.

This clonotype was counted a few times. The chain links TRBV7-8 to TRBJ1-2; 10 bases fit TRBD1. V was clipped by 1 base and J by 3 bases; unmatched bases: 11. The CDR3 has 18 amino acids. Germline values: CDR1 SGHVS, CDR2 FQNEAQ. The CDR3 DNA follows: TGTGCCAGCAGCTTAGTTTTCTCGGGGACAGGGGCTTACTATGGCTACACCTTC. It yields the protein CASSLVFSGTGAYYGYTF.

The J gene is TRBJ2-7, the V gene TRBV5-1; 8 bases fit TRBD2. Germline CDR1 and CDR2: SGHRS and YFSETQ. Losses at the gene ends were 1 base for V and 2 bases for J; bases not matched to a gene: 11. CDR3 length: 17 amino acids. CDR3 nucleotides: TGCGCCAGCAGCTTGAGGAGCAGCGGGGGTTTTCCCTACGAGCAGTACTTC. It codes for CASSLRSSGGFPYEQYF. The whole variable domain, remainder taken from reference TRBV5-1 and TRBJ2-7, is KAGVTQTPRYLIKTRGQQVTLSCSPISGHRSVSWYQQTPGQGLQFLFEYFSETQRNKGNFPGRFSGRQFSNSRSEMNVSTLELGDSALYLCASSLRSSGGFPYEQYFGPGTRLTVT.

This clonotype was seen just once. This chain joins TRBV27 and TRBJ2-1, with TRBD2 as a possible D gene (5 bases). Germline V gives CDR1 MNHEY, CDR2 SMNVEV (reference sequence). This CDR3 comprises 13 residues. V was pared by 6 bases and J by 11 bases, with 17 bases between. The CDR3 DNA reads as TGTGCCAGCAGGCCCGGCGGAAGCGGTAAGCAGTTCTTC. This sequence encodes CASRPGGSGKQFF.

The sample holds a few counts of this clonotype. The CDR3 DNA reads as TGTGCCAGCACCCCTGGGGCGGGGACCCAGCATTTT. Its translation: CASTPGAGTQHF. The rearrangement links TRBV7-8 to TRBJ1-5, with D tentatively TRBD1 (5 bases). Germline V gene data show CDR1 as SGHVS and CDR2 as FQNEAQ. The CDR3 extends over 12 amino acids. Trimming pared 7 bases from V and 11 bases from J, leaving 15 bases between.

The chain has TRBV14 and TRBJ2-1, with a tentative D call TRBD2 (5 bases). Trimming left V 4 bases short and J 0 bases short, with 16 bases between. CDR1 is SGHDN and CDR2 is FVKESK in the germline V gene. This CDR3 region has 17 residues. CDR3 nucleotide sequence: TGTGCCAGCAGCCGGAGGACTGGCAGAAGCTCCTACAATGAGCAGTTCTTC. Translation: CASSRRTGRSSYNEQFF.

This clonotype was detected only a few times. V and J are TRBV4-1 and TRBJ2-7, with 7 positions matching TRBD1. This CDR3 is built from 14 residues. Germline V lookup: CDR1 MGHRA, CDR2 YSYEKL. V shed 2 bases, J shed 2 bases, and the junction held 3 bases outside the gene matches. CDR3 coding DNA: TGCGCCAGCAGCCAAATCGACAGGGCCTACGAGCAGTACTTC. Encoded protein: CASSQIDRAYEQYF.